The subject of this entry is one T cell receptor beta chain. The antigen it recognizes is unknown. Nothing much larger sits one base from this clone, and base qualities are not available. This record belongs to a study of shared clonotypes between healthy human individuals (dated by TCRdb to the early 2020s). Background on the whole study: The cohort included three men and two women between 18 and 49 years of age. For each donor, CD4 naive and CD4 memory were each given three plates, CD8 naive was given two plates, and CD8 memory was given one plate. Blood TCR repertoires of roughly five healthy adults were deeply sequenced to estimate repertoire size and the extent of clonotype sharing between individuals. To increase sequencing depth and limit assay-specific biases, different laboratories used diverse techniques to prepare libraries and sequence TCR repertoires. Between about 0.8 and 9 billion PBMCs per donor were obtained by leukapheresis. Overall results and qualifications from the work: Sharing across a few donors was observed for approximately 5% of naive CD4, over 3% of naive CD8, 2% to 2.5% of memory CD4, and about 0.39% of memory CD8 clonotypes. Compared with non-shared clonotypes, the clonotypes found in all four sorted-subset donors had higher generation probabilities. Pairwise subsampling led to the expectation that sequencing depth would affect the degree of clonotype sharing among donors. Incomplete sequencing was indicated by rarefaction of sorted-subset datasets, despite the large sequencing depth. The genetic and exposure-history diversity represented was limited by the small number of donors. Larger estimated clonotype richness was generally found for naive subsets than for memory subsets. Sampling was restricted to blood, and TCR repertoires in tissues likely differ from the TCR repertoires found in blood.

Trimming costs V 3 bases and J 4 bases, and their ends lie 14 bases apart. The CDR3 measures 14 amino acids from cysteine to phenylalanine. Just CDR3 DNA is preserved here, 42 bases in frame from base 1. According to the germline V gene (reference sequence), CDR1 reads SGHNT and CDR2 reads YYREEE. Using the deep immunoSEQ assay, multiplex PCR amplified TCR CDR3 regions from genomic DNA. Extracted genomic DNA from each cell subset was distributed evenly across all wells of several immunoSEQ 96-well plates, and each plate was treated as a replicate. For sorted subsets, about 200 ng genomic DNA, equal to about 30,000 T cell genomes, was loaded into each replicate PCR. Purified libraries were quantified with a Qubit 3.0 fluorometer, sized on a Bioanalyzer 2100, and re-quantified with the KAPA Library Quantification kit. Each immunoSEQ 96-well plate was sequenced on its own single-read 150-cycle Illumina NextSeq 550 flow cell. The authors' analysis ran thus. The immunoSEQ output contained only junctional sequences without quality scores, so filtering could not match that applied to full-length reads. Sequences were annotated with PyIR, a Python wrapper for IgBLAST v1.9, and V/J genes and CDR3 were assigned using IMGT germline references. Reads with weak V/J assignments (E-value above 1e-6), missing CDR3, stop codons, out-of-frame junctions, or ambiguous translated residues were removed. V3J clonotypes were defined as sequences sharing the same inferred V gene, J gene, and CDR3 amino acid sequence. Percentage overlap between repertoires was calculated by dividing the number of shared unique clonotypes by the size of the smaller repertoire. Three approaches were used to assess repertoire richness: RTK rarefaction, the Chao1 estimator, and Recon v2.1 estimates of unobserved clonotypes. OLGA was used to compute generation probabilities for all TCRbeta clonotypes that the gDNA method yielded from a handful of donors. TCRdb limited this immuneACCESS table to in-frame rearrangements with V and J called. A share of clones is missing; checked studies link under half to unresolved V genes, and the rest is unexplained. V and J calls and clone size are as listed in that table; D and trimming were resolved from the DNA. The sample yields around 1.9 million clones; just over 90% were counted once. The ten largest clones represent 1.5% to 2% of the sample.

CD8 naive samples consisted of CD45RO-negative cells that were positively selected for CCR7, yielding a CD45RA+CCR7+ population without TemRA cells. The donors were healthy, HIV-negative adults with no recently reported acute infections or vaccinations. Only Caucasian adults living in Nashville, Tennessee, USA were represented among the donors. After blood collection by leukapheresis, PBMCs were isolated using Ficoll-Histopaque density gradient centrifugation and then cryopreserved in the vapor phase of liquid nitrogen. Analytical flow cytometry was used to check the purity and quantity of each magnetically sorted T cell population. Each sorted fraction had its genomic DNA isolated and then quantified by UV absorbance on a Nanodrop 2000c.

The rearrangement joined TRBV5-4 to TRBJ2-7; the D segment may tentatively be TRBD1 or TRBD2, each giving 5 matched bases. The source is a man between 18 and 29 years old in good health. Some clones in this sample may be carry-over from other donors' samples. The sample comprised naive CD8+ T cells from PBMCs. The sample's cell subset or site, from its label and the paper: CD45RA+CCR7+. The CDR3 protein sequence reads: CASSSSGTHYEQYF. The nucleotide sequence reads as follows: TGTGCCAGCAGCTCATCCGGGACCCATTACGAGCAGTACTTC.